The 29 T cell receptor beta chains reported below all come from one sample, sequenced in a study of shared clonotypes between healthy human individuals. This table comes from immunoSEQ multiplex PCR, and its TCRdb copy is limited to in-frame clones, with some not included. The sample comprises some 79,000 clones, 50% to 70% of which are singletons, and just over 50% rests with the top ten. Input material: memory CD8+ T cells sorted from blood. Subset reported: CD45RO+ cells pooled with CCR7-negative TemRA cells. Receptor source: a man aged 25 to 40 in good health.

This clone was observed a few times. The chain employs TRBV7-8 and TRBJ1-5; TRBD1 is a possible D gene (5 bases). Per germline, CDR1 SGHVS and CDR2 FQNEAQ. This CDR3 is built from 14 residues. Trimming removed 6 bases at V and 7 bases at J, with 16 bases between. The CDR3 loop is CASSLSRDLQPQHF. The CDR3 DNA follows: TGTGCCAGCAGTCTCAGCAGGGATTTACAGCCCCAGCATTTT.

The gene calls are TRBV7-9 and TRBJ2-1; TRBD2 matches 8 bases. CDR1 and CDR2 (germline): SEHNR, FQNEAQ (reference sequence). The CDR3 is 15 residues long. V lost 5 bases, J lost 10 bases, and 13 bases stayed unmatched. In DNA, the CDR3 is TGTGCCAGCAGCCCCCGGGGGGGAGGGCCAGGGGAGCAGTTCTTC. Translated, it gives CASSPRGGGPGEQFF.

V is TRBV27 and J is TRBJ1-5, with D possibly matching TRBD1 (5 bases). The CDR3 sequence is 13 residues long. The V and J ends lost 3 bases and 5 bases respectively, with 8 bases between them. Germline V gene data show CDR1 as MNHEY and CDR2 as SMNVEV (reference sequence). This chain's CDR3 is CASSFQGDQPQHF. CDR3 bases: TGTGCCAGCAGTTTCCAGGGTGATCAGCCCCAGCATTTT.

As to this clone: Other DNA sequences in this sample translate to the same CDR3. The gene calls are TRBV27 and TRBJ1-3; D remains unclear. Trimming took off 5 bases at V and 3 bases at J, with 11 bases between the two ends. The CDR3 length is 14 residues. Looked up from germline, CDR1 is MNHEY and CDR2 is SMNVEV (reference sequence). This CDR3 reads CASSLGRVGNTIYF. The CDR3 nucleotides are TGTGCCAGCAGTCTTGGGCGCGTTGGAAACACCATATATTTT.

The sample holds one count of this clone. A far larger clone lies a single base away; this is likely a read error. The J gene is TRBJ2-6, the V gene TRBV4-3; D is undetermined. CDR1 is LGHNA and CDR2 is YSLEER in the germline V gene. The CDR3 has 16 amino acids. CDR3 DNA sequence: TGCACCAGCAGCCAAGATGGGGTGGGAGGGGCCAACGTCCTGACTTTC. Its protein is CTSSQDGVGGANVLTF.

The CDR3 bases are TGCGCCAGCAGCCAAGATTCTCCCGGCACCGGGGAGCTGTTTTTT. The encoded protein is CASSQDSPGTGELFF. The genes are TRBV4-1 and TRBJ2-2, with D unresolved. Germline V lookup: CDR1 MGHRA, CDR2 YSYEKL. The V gene lost 0 bases and the J gene lost 4 bases, with 9 bases spanning the gap. The CDR3 contains 15 residues.

This clone appeared many times. The chain combines TRBV6-6 with TRBJ2-1, with D possibly being TRBD1 or TRBD2 (6 bases each). V lost 4 bases and J 3 bases, leaving 16 bases between the germline ends. CDR3 length: 16 residues. Germline V CDR1 and CDR2: MNHNY, SVGAGI (reference sequence). This chain's CDR3 is CASSSLQGGLYNEQFF. In DNA form, the CDR3 reads TGTGCCAGCAGTTCTTTACAGGGAGGTCTCTACAATGAGCAGTTCTTC.

This chain links TRBV5-5 with TRBJ2-7, with 8 positions matching TRBD2. Trimming removed 2 bases from V and 2 bases from J; junction bases left unmatched: 3. The CDR3 covers 14 residues. Looked up from germline, CDR1 is SGHKS and CDR2 is YYEKEE (reference sequence). The CDR3 is CASSFSGSTYEQYF. The CDR3 DNA reads as TGTGCCAGCAGCTTCAGCGGGAGTACCTACGAGCAGTACTTC. Variable domain in full (rest from reference TRBV5-5 and TRBJ2-7): DAGVTQSPTHLIKTRGQQVTLRCSPISGHKSVSWYQQVLGQGPQFIFQYYEKEERGRGNFPDRFSARQFPNYSSELNVNALLLGDSALYLCASSFSGSTYEQYFGPGTRLTVT.

The rearrangement joins TRBV5-6 to TRBJ2-7; tentative D call: TRBD1 (7 bases). This CDR3 spans 14 amino acids. Trimming left V 3 bases short and J 2 bases short, with 12 bases between. Looked up from germline, CDR1 is SGHDT and CDR2 is YYEEEE. The CDR3 sequence: CASSSAGQTYEQYF. The CDR3 coding sequence is TGTGCCAGCAGCTCTGCGGGACAGACCTACGAGCAGTACTTC.

The table lists this clone with a few counts. The CDR3 reads CASSGTGFRTDTQYF. In nucleotides, the CDR3 is TGCGCCAGCAGCGGGACAGGGTTCCGCACAGATACGCAGTATTTT. The rearrangement uses TRBV5-1 and TRBJ2-3; 9 positions agree with TRBD1. CDR1 and CDR2 (germline): SGHRS, YFSETQ. The V gene end was trimmed by 4 bases and the J gene end by 1 base; junction bases not matched to a gene: 4. This CDR3 region has 15 residues.

This clone is a singleton in its sample. This rearrangement joins TRBV2 to TRBJ2-1; 8 nucleotides line up with TRBD1. J gave up 0 bases and V 10 bases, and 14 bases lay outside the gene matches. This CDR3 has 17 amino acids. Germline V gives CDR1 SNHLY, CDR2 FYNNEI. CDR3 bases: TGTGCCACCTGGTGGGACAGGAAGGCTGGCTCCTACAATGAGCAGTTCTTC. It codes for CATWWDRKAGSYNEQFF.

V and J are TRBV18 and TRBJ2-3, with 11 bases aligning to TRBD2. CDR3 length: 13 amino acids. The germline V gene encodes CDR1 KGHSH and CDR2 LQKENI. With 6 bases clipped from V and 5 bases from J, the junction kept 1 base outside the gene matches. The DNA of the CDR3 is TGTGCCAGCTCCCTAGCGGGGGGAGATACGCAGTATTTT. Residues: CASSLAGGDTQYF.

This chain connects TRBV4-3 to TRBJ2-3; perhaps TRBD2 as D (5 bases). V was cut by 0 bases and J by 6 bases, with 10 bases left in between. CDR1 is LGHNA and CDR2 is YSLEER in the germline V gene. The CDR3 contains 14 residues. CDR3 region: CASSQDPSSDTQYF. In DNA form, the CDR3 reads TGCGCCAGCAGCCAAGACCCTAGCAGCGATACGCAGTATTTT.

There are many counts of this clone. The chain is built from TRBV7-8 and TRBJ2-2; D unclear. Germline V gene data show CDR1 as SGHVS and CDR2 as FQNEAQ. The CDR3 has 14 amino acids. V lost 7 bases and J 1 base, leaving 10 bases between the germline ends. This CDR3 reads CASTSSVNTGELFF. Written as DNA, the CDR3 is TGTGCCAGCACGTCTTCAGTGAACACCGGGGAGCTGTTTTTT.

Ten or more counts support this clone. V and J are TRBV6-5 and TRBJ2-7, with a possible D match to TRBD2 (6 bases). With 6 bases removed from V and 3 bases from J, the gap between germline ends came to 18 bases. The CDR3 spans 15 residues. Looked up from germline, CDR1 is MNHEY and CDR2 is SVGAGI. Written as DNA, the CDR3 is TGTGCCAGCAGCCGACTAGAAAACCCATTCTACGAGCAGTACTTC. Protein sequence: CASSRLENPFYEQYF.

The chain has TRBV6-1 and TRBJ1-3; TRBD1 might be the D (6 bases). V lost 2 bases and J 9 bases, leaving 17 bases between the germline ends. Germline V gives CDR1 MNHNS, CDR2 SASEGT. The CDR3 consists of 15 residues. CDR3 bases: TGTGCCAGCAGTGAAAGGGGGGCAGGGGATACCACCATATATTTT. Protein: CASSERGAGDTTIYF.

The V gene is TRBV10-2, the J gene TRBJ2-1, with TRBD2 matching 16 bases. V lost 7 bases to trimming and J lost 8 bases; unmatched junction nucleotides: 8. The CDR3 consists of 16 residues. The V gene's germline CDR1 is WSHSY and CDR2 SAAADI. CDR3 sequence: CASTGTSGRAVYEQFF. CDR3 coding DNA: TGCGCCAGCACAGGGACTAGCGGGAGGGCCGTATATGAGCAGTTCTTC.

CDR3 in DNA: TGTGCCAGCAGAAGGGAGAGCTCCTACGAGCAGTACTTC. Protein product: CASRRESSYEQYF. The chain couples TRBV7-9 to TRBJ2-7; a weak D match, TRBD2 (5 bases). V shed 6 bases and J shed 0 bases, with 9 bases lying between them. The CDR3 runs to 13 residues. Germline assignment: CDR1 SEHNR and CDR2 FQNEAQ (reference sequence).

This clone came up once. The J gene is TRBJ2-7, the V gene TRBV5-6; 9 bases match TRBD2. CDR3 size: 16 residues. V gave up 2 bases and J gave up 2 bases; unmatched junction bases: 8. Germline V gene data show CDR1 as SGHDT and CDR2 as YYEEEE. CDR3 in DNA: TGTGCCAGCAGCTTCCCTGGCGGGAGGGTCACCTACGAGCAGTACTTC. This sequence encodes CASSFPGGRVTYEQYF.

The rearrangement uses TRBV11-2 and TRBJ2-1, with 7 bases lining up with TRBD2. The germline V gene has CDR1 SGHAT and CDR2 FQNNGV. This CDR3 comprises 14 residues. The V segment lost 5 bases and the J segment 5 bases; nucleotides outside the gene matches: 6. The DNA for the CDR3 is TGTGCCAGCAGCAGGAGCGGGAACAACAATGAGCAGTTCTTC. Translating it yields CASSRSGNNNEQFF.

The sample holds a few counts of this clone. The chain is built from TRBV7-9 and TRBJ2-5; 11 bases fit TRBD1. The V gene's germline CDR1 is SEHNR and CDR2 FQNEAQ (reference sequence). The CDR3 runs to 15 residues. The trim removed 0 bases at V and 9 bases at J, leaving 6 bases unmatched. This CDR3 is CASSLAGDRGTAQYF. The CDR3 DNA sequence: TGTGCCAGCAGCTTAGCAGGGGACAGGGGGACCGCCCAGTACTTC.

This clone was detected only a few times. J is TRBJ1-1 and V is TRBV4-1; maybe TRBD1 (5 bases). The ends were cut back, 0 bases at V and 7 bases at J, with 12 bases in the middle. In germline, CDR1 is MGHRA, CDR2 YSYEKL. This CDR3 contains 14 residues. CDR3 protein: CASSQDQEGREAFF. In DNA form, the CDR3 reads TGCGCCAGCAGCCAAGATCAGGAGGGACGTGAAGCTTTCTTT.

CDR3 sequence: CASSIAGGTDTQYF. The DNA for the CDR3 is TGTGCCAGCAGTATAGCGGGAGGCACAGATACGCAGTATTTT. The chain is built from TRBV6-4 and TRBJ2-3, with 9 bases lining up with TRBD2. The trim removed 5 bases at V and 1 base at J, leaving 1 base unmatched. The germline gives CDR1 MRHNA, CDR2 SNTAGT. The CDR3 totals 14 residues.

The chain combines TRBV6-5 with TRBJ2-7; a possible D gene is TRBD2 (7 bases). V was pared by 5 bases and J by 5 bases, with 16 bases between. The CDR3 covers 14 residues. The germline V gene encodes CDR1 MNHEY and CDR2 SVGAGI. CDR3 in amino acids: CASSGAEGGNEQYF. CDR3 in DNA: TGTGCCAGCAGTGGAGCAGAGGGGGGGAACGAGCAGTACTTC.

This clone was recorded only once. The V and J genes are TRBV10-1 and TRBJ2-1, with 11 bases that match TRBD2. J lost 4 bases, V lost 4 bases, and 15 bases had no gene match. Germline V gene sequence: CDR1 WNHNN, CDR2 SYGVQD (reference sequence). The CDR3 is 19 amino acids. CDR3: CASSAGPGLAAEGYNEQFF. In nucleotides, the CDR3 is TGCGCCAGCAGTGCAGGCCCGGGACTAGCGGCCGAGGGGTACAATGAGCAGTTCTTC.

This chain joins TRBV10-2 and TRBJ2-7; TRBD2 matches at 10 bases. The CDR3 runs 17 residues. Losses at the gene ends were 7 bases for V and 0 bases for J; bases not matched to a gene: 12. Per germline, CDR1 WSHSY and CDR2 SAAADI. For the CDR3, the DNA is TGCGCCAGCAAGAGAGGACTAGCGGAGCCGAACTCCTACGAGCAGTACTTC. Translated: CASKRGLAEPNSYEQYF.

A few counts support this clone. The chain links TRBV9 to TRBJ2-1; D possibly uses TRBD1 or TRBD2 (6 bases each). Germline CDR1 SGDLS, CDR2 YYNGEE. This CDR3 contains 18 residues. With 3 bases removed from V and 6 bases from J, the gap between germline ends came to 25 bases. CDR3 sequence (DNA): TGTGCCAGCAGCGCTCGGGACATACTAGAAGGGGACTCCAATGAGCAGTTCTTC. This codes for CASSARDILEGDSNEQFF.

By share, this clone counts as medium-sized. The V gene is TRBV6-1, the J gene TRBJ2-7; no clear D. V shed 1 base and J shed 0 bases, with 10 bases lying between them. Germline V gives CDR1 MNHNS, CDR2 SASEGT. CDR3 length equals 15 residues. Here the CDR3 DNA reads TGTGCCAGCAGTGAAGAACTGGGAAGCTCCTACGAGCAGTACTTC. Its protein product is CASSEELGSSYEQYF.

J is TRBJ2-7 and V is TRBV5-4; D is unresolved. The CDR3 is 13 amino acids. The V gene's germline CDR1 is SGHNT and CDR2 YYREEE (reference sequence). V gave up 0 bases and J gave up 2 bases, with 6 bases separating them. The CDR3, as DNA: TGTGCCAGCAGCTTGGAGCAGGCCTACGAGCAGTACTTC. This encodes CASSLEQAYEQYF.